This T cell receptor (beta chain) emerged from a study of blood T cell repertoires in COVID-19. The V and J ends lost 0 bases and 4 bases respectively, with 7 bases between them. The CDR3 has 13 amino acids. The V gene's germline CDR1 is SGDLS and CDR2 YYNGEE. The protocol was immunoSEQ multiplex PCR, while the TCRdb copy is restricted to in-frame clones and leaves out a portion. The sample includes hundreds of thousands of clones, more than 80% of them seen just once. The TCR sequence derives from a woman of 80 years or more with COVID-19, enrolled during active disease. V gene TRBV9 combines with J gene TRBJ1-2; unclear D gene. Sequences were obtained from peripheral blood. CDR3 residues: CASSVASGYGYTF. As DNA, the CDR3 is TGTGCCAGCAGCGTAGCTTCGGGCTATGGCTACACCTTC.